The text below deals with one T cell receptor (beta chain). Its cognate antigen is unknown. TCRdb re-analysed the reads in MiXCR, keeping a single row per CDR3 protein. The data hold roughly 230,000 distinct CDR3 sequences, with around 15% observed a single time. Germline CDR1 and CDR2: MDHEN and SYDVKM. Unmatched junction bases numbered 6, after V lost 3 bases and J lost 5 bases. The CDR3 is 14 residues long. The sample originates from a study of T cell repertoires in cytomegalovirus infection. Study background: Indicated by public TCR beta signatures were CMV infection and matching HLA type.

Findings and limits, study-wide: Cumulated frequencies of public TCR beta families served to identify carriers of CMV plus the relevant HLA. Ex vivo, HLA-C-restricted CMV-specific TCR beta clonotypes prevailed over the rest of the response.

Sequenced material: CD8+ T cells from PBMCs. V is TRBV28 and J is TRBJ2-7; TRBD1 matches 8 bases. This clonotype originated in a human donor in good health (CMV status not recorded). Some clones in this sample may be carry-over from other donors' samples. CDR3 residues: CASSFTGGIDEQYF. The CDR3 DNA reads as TGTGCCAGCAGTTTCACAGGGGGTATCGACGAGCAGTACTTC.